This T cell receptor beta chain emerged from a study of blood T cell repertoires in COVID-19. On the study more broadly: Whether acute or convalescent, the COVID-19 samples came from the United States, Italy and Spain. Nucleic acid was either cDNA or gDNA, and it came from T cells, B-cell-depleted T cells, or PBMCs.

As originally analysed: By means of reference gene primer amplification, nucleated cell counts were estimated. Clones were sequenced by immunoSEQ multiplex PCR, and TCRdb holds only the in-frame ones, with some missing. From that table come the V and J calls and clone size; the DNA was used to work out D and trimming. Of more than 150,000 clones listed, about 82% are singletons. This clone was counted between two and nine times. The CDR3 loop spans 15 amino acids. Trimming cost V 6 bases and J 5 bases, with 14 bases left between them. Looked up from germline, CDR1 is MNHNY and CDR2 is SVGAGI (reference sequence).

The sequence came from a man aged 45-60 years with active or convalescent COVID-19. This chain connects TRBV6-6 to TRBJ1-6; D might be TRBD1 (5 bases). Sequenced input: peripheral blood. For the CDR3, the DNA is TGTGCCAGCAGCTCCTCCGGGGGGAATAATTCACCCCTCCACTTT. Translation: CASSSSGGNNSPLHF.